These 23 T cell receptor beta chains were all obtained from the same sample, sequenced in a study of T cells in Graves' hyperthyroidism and ophthalmopathy. Template material for amplifying TCR beta CDR3 regions consisted of RNA transcripts. Carried out on the TCR CDR3, a first-round RT-PCR used the HTBI primer set. MiXCR was run by TCRdb on the multiplex PCR reads, yielding one entry per CDR3 protein. Of roughly 700,000 distinct CDR3 sequences in the sample, 14% were seen once. The sequencing input was blood. The source is a woman aged 18-30 years with Graves' hyperthyroidism.

This clonotype has only a few counts. The gene calls are TRBV4-2 and TRBJ2-1, with D hard to call. The CDR3 has 15 amino acids. Germline CDR1 reads LGHNA; CDR2 reads YNFKEQ. The V end lost 7 bases, the J end lost 2 bases, and 15 bases lay between the germline ends. DNA for the CDR3: TGTGCCAGCACCCCGGATCGGAGAGCCTACAATGAGCAGTTCTTC. The encoded protein is CASTPDRRAYNEQFF.

The V call is TRBV20-1, the J call TRBJ1-3; D gene unclear. The CDR3 covers 13 residues. V lost 2 bases, J lost 0 bases, and 5 bases lay in between. Germline V gene sequence: CDR1 DFQATT, CDR2 SNEGSKA (reference sequence). The CDR3 nucleotides read TGCAGTGCTAGACCTTACTCTGGAAACACCATATATTTT. Translation: CSARPYSGNTIYF.

This clonotype was recorded at least ten times. The gene calls are TRBV30 and TRBJ2-1; no clear D gene. Trimming took off 3 bases at V and 9 bases at J, with 15 bases between the two ends. Germline-derived CDR1 and CDR2 are GTSNPN and SVGIG (reference sequence). The CDR3 sequence is 13 residues long. This CDR3 is CAWSPRTLGEQFF. Here the CDR3 DNA reads TGTGCCTGGAGCCCGCGTACTTTGGGTGAGCAGTTCTTC.

This clonotype appeared a few times. The V and J genes are TRBV7-3 and TRBJ2-1; no definite D call. Germline V gene data show CDR1 as SGHTA and CDR2 as FQGTGA. The V end lost 5 bases, the J end lost 6 bases, and 14 bases lay between the germline ends. The CDR3 runs 14 residues. CDR3 nucleotide sequence: TGTGCCAGCAGCCCCGACTGGACGGGCAATGAGCAGTTCTTC. Protein product: CASSPDWTGNEQFF.

This clonotype was picked up many times. This chain links TRBV11-3 with TRBJ2-3, with TRBD2 as a possible D gene (5 bases). Germline-derived CDR1 and CDR2 are SGHNT and YENEEA. This CDR3 is built from 12 residues. Trimming cost V 8 bases and J 3 bases, with 9 bases left between them. CDR3 in amino acids: CASVGETDTQYF. CDR3 nucleotide sequence: TGTGCCAGCGTCGGGGAAACAGATACGCAGTATTTT.

This clonotype was observed a few times. The chain joins TRBV6-1 to TRBJ2-7, with 8 bases aligning to TRBD1. This CDR3 contains 14 residues. The V gene end was trimmed by 7 bases and the J gene end by 2 bases; junction bases not matched to a gene: 7. Germline V gene lookup returns CDR1 MNHNS and CDR2 SASEGT. The DNA of the CDR3 is TGTGCCAGCACCCCGGGACAGGTTCCCTACGAGCAGTACTTC. This encodes CASTPGQVPYEQYF.

In this sample, this clonotype turned up a few times. V usage is TRBV19 and J usage is TRBJ2-6; 8 positions agree with TRBD1. Germline V CDR1 and CDR2: LNHDA, SQIVND (reference sequence). V trimming: 5 bases; J trimming: 7 bases; junction bases outside the gene matches: 4. CDR3 length: 14 amino acids. This CDR3 is CASSYGQGANVLTF. CDR3 nucleotides: TGTGCCAGTAGTTATGGACAGGGAGCCAACGTCCTGACTTTC.

The rearrangement links TRBV6-9 to TRBJ2-2; 8 nucleotides agree with TRBD1. V shed 4 bases, J shed 6 bases, and the junction held 13 bases outside the gene matches. The CDR3 is 17 residues long. Germline V gene data show CDR1 as MNHGY and CDR2 as SVAAGI. The CDR3 bases are TGTGCCAGCAGTTCCGACAGGGGCGACAGGAGGTCCGGGGAGCTGTTTTTT. Its protein is CASSSDRGDRRSGELFF.

This clonotype has more than one count but fewer than ten. The chain carries TRBV7-6 and TRBJ2-7, with D possibly being TRBD1 (7 bases). The CDR3 is made up of 15 amino acids. The V and J ends lost 5 bases and 5 bases respectively, with 19 bases between them. Germline CDR1 reads SGHVS; CDR2 reads FNYEAQ. The CDR3 DNA sequence: TGTGCCAGCAGCCCAGCACGGACAGGAGGGGACGAGCAGTACTTC. Amino acid sequence: CASSPARTGGDEQYF.

This chain uses TRBV29-1 with TRBJ2-1, with 8 bases lining up with TRBD1. The CDR3 covers 14 residues. Trimming removed 6 bases from V and 4 bases from J; junction bases left unmatched: 8. CDR1 is SQVTM, CDR2 ANQGSEA, per germline. The CDR3 coding sequence is TGCAGCGTCGTCGGGACAGGACGGTACAATGAGCAGTTCTTC. Translated, it gives CSVVGTGRYNEQFF.

The chain couples TRBV3-1 to TRBJ2-1; 7 bases are a match to TRBD1. This CDR3 spans 17 amino acids. Germline loops: CDR1 LGHDT, CDR2 YNNKEL (reference sequence). Trimming at V came to 2 bases and at J to 3 bases, leaving 10 bases not matched to a gene. The CDR3 DNA reads TGTGCCAGCAGCCAATTGTCGTGGACAGGAAGCTACAATGAGCAGTTCTTC. Translation: CASSQLSWTGSYNEQFF.

This clonotype was recorded a few times. The rearrangement links TRBV6-2 or TRBV6-3 to TRBJ2-1; 7 nucleotides match TRBD2. Germline V gene data show CDR1 as MNHEY and CDR2 as SVGEGT. The CDR3 runs 17 residues. V dropped 5 bases and J dropped 2; count of bases not matched to a gene: 12. The CDR3 loop reads CASSVVFGGRAYNEQFF. The CDR3 bases are TGTGCCAGCAGTGTCGTGTTCGGTGGGAGGGCCTACAATGAGCAGTTCTTC.

This clonotype was detected only a few times. The CDR3 nucleotides are TGTGCCAGCCCCGGACCCGATCAGCCCCAGCATTTT. Translating gives CASPGPDQPQHF. The V gene is TRBV28, the J gene TRBJ1-5; D gene unclear. Trimming took 8 bases from V and 5 from J, leaving 10 bases between them. From germline, CDR1 is MDHEN and CDR2 SYDVKM. This CDR3 region has 12 residues. The whole variable domain, filled in from reference TRBV28 and TRBJ1-5, reads DVKVTQSSRYLVKRTGEKVFLECVQDMDHENMFWYRQDPGLGLRLIYFSYDVKMKEKGDIPEGYSVSREKKERFSLILESASTNQTSMYLCASPGPDQPQHFGDGTRLSIL.

This clonotype was seen a handful of times. The chain links TRBV7-8 to TRBJ2-2, with TRBD2 matching over 7 bases. This CDR3 comprises 16 residues. Germline CDR1 and CDR2: SGHVS and FQNEAQ. The J segment lost 9 bases and the V segment lost 0 bases, leaving 10 bases of the junction unmatched. CDR3: CASSLAGAGEGRELFF. CDR3 nucleotide sequence: TGTGCCAGCAGCTTAGCGGGTGCGGGAGAAGGGCGGGAGCTGTTTTTT.

There are many counts of this clonotype. The genes are TRBV11-2 and TRBJ1-4; no clear D. Germline V gives CDR1 SGHAT, CDR2 FQNNGV. The CDR3 is 12 residues long. Trimming stripped 4 bases from V and 13 bases from J, with 13 bases between. The CDR3 reads CASSSPENRLFF. CDR3 bases: TGTGCCAGCAGCTCCCCCGAGAATAGACTGTTTTTT. Using reference TRBV11-2 and TRBJ1-4 for the parts outside the CDR3, the full variable domain is EAGVAQSPRYKIIEKRQSVAFWCNPISGHATLYWYQQILGQGPKLLIQFQNNGVVDDSQLPKDRFSAERLKGVDSTLKIQPAKLEDSAVYLCASSSPENRLFFGSGTQLSVL.

This clonotype was picked up many times. V gene TRBV20-1 combines with J gene TRBJ2-1; 7 bases line up with TRBD1. The V gene end was trimmed by 1 base and the J gene end by 7 bases; junction bases not matched to a gene: 10. Germline V gene lookup returns CDR1 DFQATT and CDR2 SNEGSKA (reference sequence). CDR3 size: 15 residues. The CDR3 DNA is TGCAGTGCTAGAGCCGACAGGGTGGGCATTAATGAGCAGTTCTTC. Translated, it gives CSARADRVGINEQFF.

V gene TRBV7-2 combines with J gene TRBJ2-1; TRBD2 aligns across 11 bases. V shed 2 bases, J shed 3 bases, and the junction held 3 bases outside the gene matches. The CDR3 is 16 amino acids. Germline CDR1 and CDR2: SGHTA and FQGNSA. As DNA, the CDR3 is TGTGCCAGCAGCTTAACTAGCGGGGGAGTCTACAATGAGCAGTTCTTC. Its translation: CASSLTSGGVYNEQFF.

The CDR3 sequence: CASSMLAGGPSADTQYF. The CDR3 DNA reads TGTGCCAGTAGTATGCTAGCGGGAGGGCCTTCTGCAGATACGCAGTATTTT. The chain combines TRBV19 with TRBJ2-3, with 12 bases that match TRBD2. The CDR3 has 17 residues. V lost 3 bases to trimming and J lost 4 bases; unmatched junction nucleotides: 8. The germline gives CDR1 LNHDA, CDR2 SQIVND (reference sequence).

The sample holds a few counts of this clonotype. The chain joins TRBV29-1 to TRBJ2-2; D may be TRBD2 (5 bases). Germline CDR1 SQVTM, CDR2 ANQGSEA. The CDR3 covers 13 residues. The V and J ends lost 1 base and 4 bases respectively, with 7 bases between them. The CDR3 coding sequence is TGCAGCGTTGAAGGGCGGGCCACCGGGGAGCTGTTTTTT. This translates into CSVEGRATGELFF.

The V and J genes are TRBV9 and TRBJ2-3; D is possibly TRBD2 (5 bases). V dropped 2 bases and J dropped 2 bases, with 15 bases sitting between them. The germline gives CDR1 SGDLS, CDR2 YYNGEE. The CDR3 spans 16 residues. The CDR3 sequence: CASSVERNPVTDTQYF. CDR3 DNA sequence: TGTGCCAGCAGCGTGGAGCGGAACCCTGTCACAGATACGCAGTATTTT. Full variable domain (rest looked up from reference TRBV9 and TRBJ2-3): DSGVTQTPKHLITATGQRVTLRCSPRSGDLSVYWYQQSLDQGLQFLIQYYNGEERAKGNILERFSAQQFPDLHSELNLSSLELGDSALYFCASSVERNPVTDTQYFGPGTRLTVL.

This chain joins TRBV9 and TRBJ1-4, with unresolved D. V was clipped by 0 bases and J by 8 bases, with 17 bases between them. Germline loops: CDR1 SGDLS, CDR2 YYNGEE. The CDR3 runs 16 residues. In DNA form, the CDR3 reads TGTGCCAGCAGCGTAGGAGGGTCCTACCAAGACGAAAAACTGTTTTTT. Translation: CASSVGGSYQDEKLFF.

This clonotype appeared many times. The chain carries TRBV2 and TRBJ2-1; D gene uncertain. Germline CDR1 is SNHLY and CDR2 is FYNNEI. The CDR3 contains 13 residues. V lost 2 bases, J lost 4 bases, and 6 bases lay in between. CDR3 region: CASSERRYNEQFF. The CDR3 DNA reads TGTGCCAGCAGTGAACGCCGATACAATGAGCAGTTCTTC.

The sample holds many counts of this clonotype. The CDR3 protein is CSARTQAGRGDTQYF. The DNA of the CDR3 is TGCAGTGCTAGGACCCAAGCGGGCCGGGGAGATACGCAGTATTTT. The chain employs TRBV20-1 and TRBJ2-3; possibly TRBD2 for D (6 bases). The length of the CDR3 is 15 residues. Trimming shortened V by 3 bases and J by 5 bases, and 18 bases separated the two germline ends. From germline, CDR1 is DFQATT and CDR2 SNEGSKA (reference sequence).